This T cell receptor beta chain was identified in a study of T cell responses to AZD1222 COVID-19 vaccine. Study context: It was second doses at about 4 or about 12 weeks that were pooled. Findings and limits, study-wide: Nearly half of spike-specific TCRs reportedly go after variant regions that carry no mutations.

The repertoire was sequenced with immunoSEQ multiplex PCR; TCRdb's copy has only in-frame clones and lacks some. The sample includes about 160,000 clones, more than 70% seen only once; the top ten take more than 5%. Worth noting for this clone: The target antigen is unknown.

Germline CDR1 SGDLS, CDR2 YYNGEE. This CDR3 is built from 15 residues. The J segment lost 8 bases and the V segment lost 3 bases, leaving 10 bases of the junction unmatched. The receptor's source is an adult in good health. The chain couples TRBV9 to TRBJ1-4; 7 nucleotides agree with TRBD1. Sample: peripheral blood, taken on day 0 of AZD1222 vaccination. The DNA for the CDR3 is TGTGCCAGCAGCGGGGAGGACAGGCCCGCCGAAAAACTGTTTTTT. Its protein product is CASSGEDRPAEKLFF.